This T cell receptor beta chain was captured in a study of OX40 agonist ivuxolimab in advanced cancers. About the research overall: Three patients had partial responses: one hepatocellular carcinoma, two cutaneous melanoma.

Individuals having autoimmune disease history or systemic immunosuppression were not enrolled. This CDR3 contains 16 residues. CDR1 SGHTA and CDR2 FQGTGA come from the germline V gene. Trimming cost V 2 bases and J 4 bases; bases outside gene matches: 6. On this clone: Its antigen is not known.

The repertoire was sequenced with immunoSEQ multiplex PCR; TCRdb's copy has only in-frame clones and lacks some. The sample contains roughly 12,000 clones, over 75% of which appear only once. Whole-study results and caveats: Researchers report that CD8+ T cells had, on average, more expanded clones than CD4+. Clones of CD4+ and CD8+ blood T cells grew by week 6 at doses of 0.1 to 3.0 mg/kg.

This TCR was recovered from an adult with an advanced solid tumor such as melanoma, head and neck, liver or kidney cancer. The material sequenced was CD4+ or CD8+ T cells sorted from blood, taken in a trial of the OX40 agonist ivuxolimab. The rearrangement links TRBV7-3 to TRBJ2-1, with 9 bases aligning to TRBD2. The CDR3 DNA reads TGTGCCAGCAGCTTAGAGACTAGCGGAGATTACAATGAGCAGTTCTTC. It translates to CASSLETSGDYNEQFF.